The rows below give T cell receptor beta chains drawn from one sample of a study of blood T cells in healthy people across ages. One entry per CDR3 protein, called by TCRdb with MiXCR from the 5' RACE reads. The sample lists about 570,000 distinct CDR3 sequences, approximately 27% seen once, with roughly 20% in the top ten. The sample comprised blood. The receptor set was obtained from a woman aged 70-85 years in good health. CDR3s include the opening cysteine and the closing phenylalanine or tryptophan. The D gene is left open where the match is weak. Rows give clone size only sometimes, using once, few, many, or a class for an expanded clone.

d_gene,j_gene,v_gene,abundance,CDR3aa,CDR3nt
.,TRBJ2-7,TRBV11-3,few,CASSSLDGRSYEQYF,TGTGCCAGCAGTTCCCTGGACGGACGCTCCTACGAGCAGTACTTC
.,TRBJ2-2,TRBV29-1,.,CSVLRQGSGELFF,TGCAGCGTTTTAAGGCAGGGCAGCGGGGAGCTGTTTTTT
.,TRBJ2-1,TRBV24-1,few,CATSDGPGKKSYNEQFF,TGTGCCACCAGTGATGGCCCGGGGAAGAAATCCTACAATGAGCAGTTCTTC
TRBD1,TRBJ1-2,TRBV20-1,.,CSAKQGANHGYTF,TGTAGTGCAAAACAGGGGGCTAACCATGGCTACACCTTC
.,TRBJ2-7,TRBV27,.,CASSFGSVSYEQYF,TGTGCCAGCAGTTTCGGGTCGGTCTCCTACGAGCAGTACTTC
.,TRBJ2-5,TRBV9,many,CASSASGPSGETQYF,TGTGCCAGCAGCGCGTCCGGACCGTCTGGTGAGACCCAGTACTTC
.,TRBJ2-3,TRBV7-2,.,CASSPPSSNTQYF,TGTGCCAGCAGTCCCCCTAGCAGTAATACGCAGTATTTT
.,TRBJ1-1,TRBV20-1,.,CSALDRRVNTEAFF,TGCAGTGCTTTAGACAGGAGGGTGAACACTGAAGCTTTCTTT
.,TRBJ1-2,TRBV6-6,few,CASSYVTEANYGYTF,TGTGCCAGCAGTTACGTGACAGAAGCTAACTATGGCTACACCTTC
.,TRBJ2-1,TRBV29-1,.,CSGEQSGNEQFF,TGCAGCGGTGAACAATCGGGCAATGAGCAGTTCTTC
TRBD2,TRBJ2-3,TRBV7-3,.,CASSFGSGGSTDTQYF,TGTGCCAGCAGCTTCGGTAGCGGGGGATCCACAGATACGCAGTATTTT
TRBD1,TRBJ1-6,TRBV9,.,CASSVAPGTGYNSPLHF,TGTGCCAGCAGCGTAGCTCCCGGGACAGGGTATAATTCACCCCTCCACTTT
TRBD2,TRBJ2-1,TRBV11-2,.,CASSLGSSGGLNEQFF,TGTGCCAGCAGCTTAGGGTCTAGCGGGGGGTTGAATGAGCAGTTCTTC
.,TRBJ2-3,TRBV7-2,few,CASSSVRHTQYF,TGTGCCAGCAGCTCAGTCCGCCATACGCAGTATTTT
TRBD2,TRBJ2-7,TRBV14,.,CASSLSSGSFYEQYF,TGTGCCAGCAGCCTCTCTAGCGGGAGCTTCTACGAGCAGTACTTC
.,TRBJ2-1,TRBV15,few,CATSREGTEQFF,TGCGCCACCAGCAGAGAGGGGACAGAGCAGTTCTTC
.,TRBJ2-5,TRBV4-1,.,CASSQDPTETQYF,TGCGCCAGCAGCCAAGACCCGACGGAGACCCAGTACTTC
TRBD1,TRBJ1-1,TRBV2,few,CASSELGQGRPEAFF,TGTGCCAGCAGTGAGCTAGGACAGGGGCGGCCTGAAGCTTTCTTT
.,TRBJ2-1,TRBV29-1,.,CSVVADPFQNNEQFF,TGCAGCGTTGTGGCAGATCCCTTCCAAAATAATGAGCAGTTCTTC
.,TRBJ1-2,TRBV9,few,CASSAQETNYGYTF,TGTGCCAGCAGCGCCCAGGAGACTAACTATGGCTACACCTTC
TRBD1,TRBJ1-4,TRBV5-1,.,CASSSGGTVINEKLFF,TGCGCCAGCAGCTCGGGGGGGACAGTGATTAATGAAAAACTGTTTTTT
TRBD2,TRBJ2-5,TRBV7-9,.,CASSFPGLAGGITKETQYF,TGTGCCAGCAGCTTCCCAGGACTAGCGGGAGGGATTACCAAAGAGACCCAGTACTTC
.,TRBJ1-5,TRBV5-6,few,CASSLGQGAFQPQHF,TGTGCCAGCAGCTTGGGGCAGGGAGCTTTTCAGCCCCAGCATTTT
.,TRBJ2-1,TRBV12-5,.,CVSSLYNEQFF,TGTGTATCTAGTCTTTACAATGAGCAGTTCTTC
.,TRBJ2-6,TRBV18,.,CASSPRTSGANVLTF,TGTGCCAGCTCACCGCGGACCTCTGGGGCCAACGTCCTGACTTTC
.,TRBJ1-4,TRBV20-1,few,CSLLRGGADEKLFF,TGCAGTCTACTCCGAGGTGGGGCGGATGAAAAACTGTTTTTT
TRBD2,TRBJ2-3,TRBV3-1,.,CASSPGRLAGKDTQYF,TGTGCCAGCAGCCCCGGTCGACTAGCGGGCAAAGATACGCAGTATTTT
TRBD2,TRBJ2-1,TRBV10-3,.,CALQRGDYNEQFF,TGTGCCTTACAGCGGGGGGACTACAATGAGCAGTTCTTC
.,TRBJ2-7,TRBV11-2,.,CAGSPGISYEQYF,TGTGCCGGCAGCCCCGGGATCTCCTACGAGCAGTACTTC
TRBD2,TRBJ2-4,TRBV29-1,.,CSARTSGGAKNIQYF,TGCAGCGCTAGGACTAGCGGAGGAGCCAAAAACATTCAGTACTTC
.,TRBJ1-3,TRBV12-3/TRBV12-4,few,CASRGDAGNTIYF,TGTGCCAGCAGGGGTGATGCTGGAAACACCATATATTTT
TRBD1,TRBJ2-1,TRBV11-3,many,CASNFDRDNEQFF,TGTGCCAGCAACTTCGACAGGGACAATGAGCAGTTCTTC
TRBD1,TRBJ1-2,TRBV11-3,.,CASSLDGQGNYGYTF,TGTGCCAGCAGCTTAGATGGACAGGGAAACTATGGCTACACCTTC